What follows are 14 T cell receptor beta chains derived from one specimen sequenced in a study of cytomegalovirus exposure and HLA in healthy donors. With 60 Vbeta and 13 Jbeta primers, the PCR was carried out. TCRdb keeps only in-frame clones here, not all; method: immunoSEQ multiplex PCR. The sample has approximately 150,000 clones; the top ten hold more than 0.8%. The source material was PBMCs. Receptor source: a male donor in good health and CMV-seronegative.

This sequence joins TRBV30 and TRBJ1-5; tentatively, D is TRBD1 (5 bases). Germline assignment: CDR1 GTSNPN and CDR2 SVGIG (reference sequence). Deletions cut 3 bases from V and 7 bases from J, with 19 bases between. CDR3 length: 15 residues. CDR3 DNA: TGTGCCTGGAGCCCTATGGCAGGGATGGCCCAGCCCCAGCATTTT. Its translation: CAWSPMAGMAQPQHF.

V usage is TRBV6-5 and J usage is TRBJ1-2; D unresolved. The CDR3 has 13 residues. CDR1 is MNHEY, CDR2 SVGAGI, per germline. The V and J ends lost 6 bases and 0 bases respectively, with 8 bases between them. The CDR3 DNA is TGTGCCAGCAGCAGCGGAGCTAACTATGGCTACACCTTC. Protein: CASSSGANYGYTF.

V gene TRBV19 combines with J gene TRBJ1-4; TRBD1 matches 7 bases. CDR3 length: 17 residues. V was pared by 7 bases and J by 8 bases, with 19 bases of the junction left unmatched. Germline CDR1 and CDR2: LNHDA and SQIVND (reference sequence). CDR3 residues: CASTPGGISFLGEKLFF. The CDR3 DNA sequence: TGTGCCAGTACTCCAGGGGGGATTTCTTTTCTAGGGGAAAAACTGTTTTTT. Complete variable domain (other parts from reference TRBV19 and TRBJ1-4): DGGITQSPKYLFRKEGQNVTLSCEQNLNHDAMYWYRQDPGQGLRLIYYSQIVNDFQKGDIAEGYSVSREKKESFPLTVTSAQKNPTAFYLCASTPGGISFLGEKLFFGSGTQLSVL.

The J gene is TRBJ2-5, the V gene TRBV20-1, with D possibly TRBD2 on 5 matching bases. V was cut by 5 bases and J by 5 bases, with 9 bases left in between. This CDR3 has 11 residues. Germline assignment: CDR1 DFQATT and CDR2 SNEGSKA (reference sequence). DNA of the CDR3: TGCAGTGCTGCCTCGGGGGAGACCCAGTACTTC. It codes for CSAASGETQYF.

CDR3 residues: CSVGQLEAFF. The CDR3 DNA sequence: TGCAGCGTTGGACAGCTTGAAGCTTTCTTT. The rearrangement uses TRBV29-1 and TRBJ1-1, with D possibly being TRBD1 (5 bases). This CDR3 region has 10 residues. Germline values: CDR1 SQVTM, CDR2 ANQGSEA. Trimming took off 4 bases at V and 7 bases at J, with 7 bases between the two ends.

Comment on this clone: This specimen includes other DNA sequences encoding the same CDR3. V is TRBV9 and J is TRBJ1-1; D remains unclear. Germline CDR1 and CDR2: SGDLS and YYNGEE. This CDR3 spans 12 amino acids. V was clipped by 1 base and J by 3 bases, with 4 bases between them. CDR3 loop: CASSVRDTEAFF. CDR3 bases: TGTGCCAGCAGCGTAAGAGACACTGAAGCTTTCTTT.

The CDR3 protein is CASSPIGLAGSYEQYF. The CDR3 bases are TGTGCCAGCAGTCCGATAGGACTAGCGGGATCCTACGAGCAGTACTTC. V usage is TRBV28 and J usage is TRBJ2-7; 12 bases line up with TRBD2. The CDR3 consists of 16 residues. The germline CDR1 and CDR2 sequences are MDHEN and SYDVKM. The V gene end was trimmed by 5 bases and the J gene end by 1 base; junction bases not matched to a gene: 6.

The gene calls are TRBV7-2 and TRBJ2-2; TRBD1 is a possible D gene (5 bases). CDR1 SGHTA and CDR2 FQGNSA come from the germline V gene. The CDR3 runs 16 residues. V lost 3 bases and J lost 3, with 14 bases in between. CDR3 in amino acids: CASSFLTADYTGELFF. In nucleotides, the CDR3 is TGTGCCAGCAGCTTTTTGACAGCCGACTACACCGGGGAGCTGTTTTTT.

This chain uses TRBV27 with TRBJ2-7; TRBD2 matches 7 bases. Germline values: CDR1 MNHEY, CDR2 SMNVEV (reference sequence). The CDR3 spans 15 residues. V gave up 5 bases and J gave up 5 bases; unmatched junction bases: 12. The CDR3 DNA reads TGTGCCAGCAGTAATCCCGGACTAGAGACTAACGAGCAGTACTTC. Translated, it gives CASSNPGLETNEQYF.

The chain employs TRBV6-6 and TRBJ2-7; tentatively, D is TRBD1 (6 bases). The CDR3 contains 14 residues. The germline V gene has CDR1 MNHNY and CDR2 SVGAGI (reference sequence). V lost 2 bases and J lost 6, with 14 bases in between. The CDR3 DNA follows: TGTGCCAGCAGTTACCGGACAGATCCGACCGAGCAGTACTTC. As protein: CASSYRTDPTEQYF.

This rearrangement joins TRBV25-1 to TRBJ1-2; no clear D gene. Germline lookup yields CDR1 MGHDK and CDR2 SYGVNS. V shed 6 bases and J shed 8 bases, with 19 bases lying between them. The length of the CDR3 is 14 residues. The CDR3 nucleotides read TGTGCCAGCAGAGAGACGCCGGAGGTGGGGGGCTACACCTTC. Its translation: CASRETPEVGGYTF.

The chain employs TRBV5-6 and TRBJ2-3; D possibly corresponds to TRBD2 (5 bases). CDR1 and CDR2 (germline): SGHDT, YYEEEE. The CDR3 consists of 15 residues. V was trimmed by 4 bases and J by 6 bases, leaving 18 bases between them. The CDR3 protein is CASSRLGGSEDTQYF. The DNA of the CDR3 is TGTGCCAGCAGCCGGCTGGGTGGTAGCGAGGATACGCAGTATTTT.

The chain combines TRBV29-1 with TRBJ2-3, with TRBD2 matching over 7 bases. Germline V gene sequence: CDR1 SQVTM, CDR2 ANQGSEA. Losses at the gene ends were 3 bases for V and 5 bases for J; bases not matched to a gene: 5. CDR3 length: 13 residues. The CDR3 here is CSVDAGVQDTQYF. DNA of the CDR3: TGCAGCGTTGACGCGGGAGTGCAAGATACGCAGTATTTT.

The chain carries TRBV19 and TRBJ2-2, with unresolved D. CDR3 length: 15 residues. V dropped 7 bases and J dropped 4 bases, with 16 bases sitting between them. From germline, CDR1 is LNHDA and CDR2 SQIVND (reference sequence). The CDR3 DNA sequence: TGTGCCAGTACAGCCCAGCGCAGTGTCACCGGGGAGCTGTTTTTT. Translation: CASTAQRSVTGELFF.